This passage covers 31 T cell receptor beta chains from one sample sequenced in a study of CD8 T cells in ankylosing spondylitis. TCRdb itself ran the 5' RACE reads through MiXCR, one entry per CDR3 protein. Among 290,000 or so distinct CDR3 sequences, less than 25% were seen once, and the ten largest hold roughly 3.6%. Sequencing used blood, either unsorted or a sorted T cell fraction (not recorded which). All receptors derive from a female donor with ankylosing spondylitis or in good health (not recorded which).

The table lists this clonotype with a few counts. The rearrangement links TRBV27 to TRBJ2-3; TRBD2 is a possible D gene (5 bases). The germline V gene has CDR1 MNHEY and CDR2 SMNVEV (reference sequence). With 4 bases removed from V and 0 bases from J, the gap between germline ends came to 8 bases. This CDR3 comprises 14 residues. The CDR3 reads CASSSRTSTDTQYF. The CDR3 nucleotides read TGTGCCAGCAGTTCCCGGACTAGCACAGATACGCAGTATTTT.

The rearrangement uses TRBV25-1 and TRBJ1-6, with D maybe TRBD1 (5 bases). This CDR3 is 17 amino acids long. The V and J ends lost 3 bases and 9 bases respectively, with 21 bases between them. Germline V gives CDR1 MGHDK, CDR2 SYGVNS. The CDR3, as DNA: TGTGCCAGCAGTGATTATAGCAGGGACGGCGGAAGTTCACCCCTCCACTTT. It specifies CASSDYSRDGGSSPLHF. Full variable domain (missing parts from reference TRBV25-1 and TRBJ1-6): EADIYQTPRYLVIGTGKKITLECSQTMGHDKMYWYQQDPGMELHLIHYSYGVNSTEKGDLSSESTVSRIRTEHFPLTLESARPSHTSQYLCASSDYSRDGGSSPLHFGNGTRLTVT.

Ten or more counts support this clonotype. The chain recombines TRBV10-3 with TRBJ1-2; no reliable D call. The V end lost 7 bases, the J end lost 3 bases, and 12 bases lay between the germline ends. The CDR3 is 13 residues long. Germline-derived CDR1 and CDR2 are ENHRY and SYGVKD. CDR3 sequence reads: CAITLEPDYGYTF. CDR3 in DNA: TGTGCCATCACCTTAGAACCAGACTATGGCTACACCTTC.

This clonotype was picked up a small number of times. This chain links TRBV12-3 or TRBV12-4 with TRBJ2-1, with TRBD2 as a possible D gene (5 bases). V shed 5 bases and J shed 7 bases, with 18 bases lying between them. This CDR3 is built from 15 residues. This CDR3 reads CASSTIAPYGNEQFF. The CDR3 nucleotides are TGTGCCAGCAGTACCATAGCGCCCTACGGTAATGAGCAGTTCTTC.

V and J are TRBV7-2 and TRBJ2-7; 7 bases are shared with TRBD1. The CDR3 is 16 amino acids. Germline assignment: CDR1 SGHTA and CDR2 FQGNSA. The V segment lost 5 bases and the J segment 1 base; nucleotides outside the gene matches: 11. CDR3 amino acids: CASSPLWTGFSYEQYF. CDR3 nucleotide sequence: TGTGCCAGCAGCCCCCTATGGACAGGTTTTTCCTACGAGCAGTACTTC.

The rearrangement links TRBV29-1 to TRBJ2-2; 8 bases line up with TRBD2. Trimming took 6 bases from V and 4 from J; bases not matched to a gene: 7. CDR1 is SQVTM, CDR2 ANQGSEA, per germline. CDR3 size: 14 residues. In nucleotides, the CDR3 is TGCAGCGTGGGAAGCGGGAGAATCACCGGGGAGCTGTTTTTT. Its protein product is CSVGSGRITGELFF.

V gene TRBV3-1 combines with J gene TRBJ2-5, with D possibly matching TRBD2 (5 bases). Germline V CDR1 and CDR2: LGHDT, YNNKEL (reference sequence). The CDR3 loop spans 13 amino acids. V was trimmed by 1 base and J by 4 bases, leaving 7 bases between them. The DNA of the CDR3 is TGTGCCAGCAGCCAAGTTAGCGCAGAGACCCAGTACTTC. Translated: CASSQVSAETQYF.

This clonotype occurred a few times. The chain has TRBV6-1 and TRBJ2-3, with 9 bases aligning to TRBD2. V lost 6 bases and J lost 2; bases outside the gene matches: 6. The length of the CDR3 is 15 residues. Germline CDR1 is MNHNS and CDR2 is SASEGT. CDR3 nucleotide sequence: TGTGCCAGCAGGCGGACTAGCGTCACCACAGATACGCAGTATTTT. This encodes CASRRTSVTTDTQYF.

This clonotype was seen a handful of times. J is TRBJ2-3 and V is TRBV19; TRBD2 matches 7 bases. Germline CDR1 and CDR2: LNHDA and SQIVND (reference sequence). The CDR3 totals 15 residues. V was pared by 4 bases and J by 1 base, with 5 bases of the junction left unmatched. CDR3 DNA sequence: TGTGCCAGTAGTACGACGGGGAGGGGCACAGATACGCAGTATTTT. Translated, it gives CASSTTGRGTDTQYF.

In its sample, this clonotype was seen a few times. The V call is TRBV11-2, the J call TRBJ2-7; 9 bases fit TRBD2. V lost 7 bases, J lost 4 bases, and 11 bases stayed unmatched. CDR1 is SGHAT, CDR2 FQNNGV, per germline. The CDR3 has 15 residues. In nucleotides, the CDR3 is TGTGCCAGCAACGACTTAGCGGGAGTGGGGTACGAGCAGTACTTC. Amino acids: CASNDLAGVGYEQYF. Drawing the rest from reference TRBV11-2 and TRBJ2-7, the complete variable domain is EAGVAQSPRYKIIEKRQSVAFWCNPISGHATLYWYQQILGQGPKLLIQFQNNGVVDDSQLPKDRFSAERLKGVDSTLKIQPAKLEDSAVYLCASNDLAGVGYEQYFGPGTRLTVT.

The sample holds a few counts of this clonotype. The chain has TRBV6-1 and TRBJ2-5; D gene uncertain. Germline lookup yields CDR1 MNHNS and CDR2 SASEGT. This CDR3 spans 16 amino acids. With 3 bases removed from V and 5 bases from J, the gap between germline ends came to 19 bases. The CDR3 is CASSENPLLRAETQYF. The CDR3, as DNA: TGTGCCAGCAGTGAGAACCCGTTGTTACGGGCGGAGACCCAGTACTTC.

The chain is built from TRBV15 and TRBJ1-6; D uncertain. V lost 0 bases, J lost 10 bases, and 7 bases lay in between. The CDR3 extends over 13 amino acids. Germline CDR1 is LNHNV and CDR2 is YYDKDF (reference sequence). In DNA form, the CDR3 reads TGTGCCACCAGCAGAGATTCCGGATCACCCCTCCACTTT. It encodes CATSRDSGSPLHF. The variable domain in full, with the rest retrieved from reference TRBV15 and TRBJ1-6, is DAMVIQNPRYQVTQFGKPVTLSCSQTLNHNVMYWYQQKSSQAPKLLFHYYDKDFNNEADTPDNFQSRRPNTSFCFLDIRSPGLGDTAMYLCATSRDSGSPLHFGNGTRLTVT.

The chain employs TRBV20-1 and TRBJ2-1, with 11 bases aligning to TRBD2. Trimming removed 4 bases from V and 6 bases from J; junction bases left unmatched: 5. The CDR3 sequence is 14 residues long. The germline V gene encodes CDR1 DFQATT and CDR2 SNEGSKA (reference sequence). The CDR3 DNA is TGCAGTGCTACCCGACTAGCGGGAACCAATGAGCAGTTCTTC. It specifies CSATRLAGTNEQFF.

This clonotype showed up just a few times. The chain recombines TRBV11-2 with TRBJ2-1, with TRBD2 matching over 7 bases. CDR3 length: 17 residues. The germline V gene has CDR1 SGHAT and CDR2 FQNNGV. Unmatched junction bases numbered 7, after V lost 0 bases and J lost 2 bases. CDR3 DNA: TGTGCCAGCAGCTTAGAGGCTTCCGGGGGGACCTACAATGAGCAGTTCTTC. Its protein product is CASSLEASGGTYNEQFF.

The chain carries TRBV9 and TRBJ2-1; 8 nucleotides line up with TRBD2. CDR1 and CDR2 from the germline V gene are SGDLS and YYNGEE. The CDR3 runs to 18 residues. V trimming: 4 bases; J trimming: 2 bases; junction bases outside the gene matches: 14. CDR3 loop: CASSPSPSGSRAYNEQFF. As DNA, the CDR3 is TGTGCCAGCAGCCCTTCCCCCAGCGGGAGTAGGGCCTACAATGAGCAGTTCTTC.

The table lists this clonotype with many counts. This chain links TRBV29-1 with TRBJ2-7; 8 bases line up with TRBD1. Trimming removed 6 bases from V and 5 bases from J; junction bases left unmatched: 3. Germline CDR1 and CDR2: SQVTM and ANQGSEA. The CDR3 runs to 11 residues. The CDR3 sequence is CSVRTGNEQYF. The CDR3, as DNA: TGCAGCGTGCGGACAGGGAACGAGCAGTACTTC.

This clonotype has more than one count but fewer than ten. This rearrangement joins TRBV20-1 to TRBJ2-3; D is perhaps TRBD1 (6 bases). The ends were cut back, 2 bases at V and 0 bases at J, with 12 bases in the middle. From germline, CDR1 is DFQATT and CDR2 SNEGSKA (reference sequence). This CDR3 has 15 residues. The CDR3 DNA reads TGCAGTGCTAGATTGCGACAGGCAAGCACAGATACGCAGTATTTT. Protein product: CSARLRQASTDTQYF.

This clonotype was seen more than once but under ten times. The CDR3 sequence: CASSSSTGSDTQYF. Written as DNA, the CDR3 is TGTGCCAGCAGCTCAAGTACAGGGTCAGATACGCAGTATTTT. V is TRBV5-6 and J is TRBJ2-3; maybe TRBD1 (6 bases). The CDR3 consists of 14 residues. Germline CDR1 and CDR2: SGHDT and YYEEEE. Trimming left V 3 bases short and J 4 bases short, with 12 bases between.

V usage is TRBV20-1 and J usage is TRBJ2-3, with 7 bases matching TRBD2. This CDR3 is built from 15 residues. J was trimmed by 0 bases and V by 6 bases; bases with no gene match: 9. Germline CDR1 is DFQATT and CDR2 is SNEGSKA (reference sequence). Here the CDR3 reads CSATPSGASTDTQYF. The CDR3 DNA is TGCAGTGCAACTCCTAGCGGCGCTAGCACAGATACGCAGTATTTT.

This clonotype appeared many times. The CDR3 DNA sequence: TGCAGTGCTCAGCAGGGGGTTTGGGGCTACACCTTC. Protein product: CSAQQGVWGYTF. The chain carries TRBV20-1 and TRBJ1-2; 7 bases agree with TRBD1. Germline CDR1 reads DFQATT; CDR2 reads SNEGSKA (reference sequence). With 5 bases clipped from V and 8 bases from J, the junction kept 8 bases outside the gene matches. CDR3 length: 12 residues.

This clonotype was detected only a few times. The chain is built from TRBV11-2 and TRBJ2-1; 8 bases are shared with TRBD2. After removal of 4 bases from V and 9 bases from J, the junction contained 17 bases not matched to a gene. Germline-derived CDR1 and CDR2 are SGHAT and FQNNGV. The CDR3 sequence is 17 residues long. The CDR3 reads CASSSIRGAGELVEQFF. CDR3 bases: TGTGCCAGCAGCTCCATTCGAGGAGCGGGAGAATTGGTTGAGCAGTTCTTC.

V and J are TRBV4-3 and TRBJ2-1; D is unclear. With 1 base removed from V and 0 bases from J, the gap between germline ends came to 10 bases. Germline V gene lookup returns CDR1 LGHNA and CDR2 YSLEER. The CDR3 contains 16 residues. DNA of the CDR3: TGCGCCAGCAGCCAAGTTTTCAGCGCCTCCTACAATGAGCAGTTCTTC. Translation gives CASSQVFSASYNEQFF.

This clonotype has a count of ten or more. The chain combines TRBV20-1 with TRBJ2-1; 10 nucleotides agree with TRBD2. Germline V CDR1 and CDR2: DFQATT, SNEGSKA (reference sequence). V gave up 1 base and J gave up 9 bases; unmatched junction bases: 9. The CDR3 has 15 residues. CDR3 in amino acids: CSARVTSGMTGEQFF. DNA for the CDR3: TGCAGTGCTAGAGTTACTAGCGGGATGACGGGTGAGCAGTTCTTC.

Only a few counts were recorded for this clonotype. This chain joins TRBV12-3 or TRBV12-4 and TRBJ2-7, with TRBD1 identical over 10 bases. V was clipped by 4 bases and J by 5 bases; unmatched bases: 5. This CDR3 is 14 amino acids long. CDR3 in DNA: TGTGCCAGCAGTTCCGGGACAGGGGAAAACGAGCAGTACTTC. This translates into CASSSGTGENEQYF.

In its sample, this clonotype was seen a few times. The genes are TRBV6-6 and TRBJ1-1; possible D gene TRBD1, 5 bases. Germline CDR1 reads MNHNY; CDR2 reads SVGAGI (reference sequence). The V end was cut by 2 bases, the J end by 5 bases, with 12 bases between. The length of the CDR3 is 14 residues. The CDR3 is CASSYAGRGTEAFF. CDR3 in DNA: TGTGCCAGCAGTTACGCAGGGCGAGGAACTGAAGCTTTCTTT.

This chain joins TRBV10-3 and TRBJ1-1, with TRBD1 matching over 7 bases. CDR1 and CDR2 (germline): ENHRY, SYGVKD. The CDR3 sequence is 13 residues long. Losses at the gene ends were 10 bases for V and 0 bases for J; bases not matched to a gene: 5. As DNA, the CDR3 is TGTGCCAGCCAGACAGGGTTGAACACTGAAGCTTTCTTT. It encodes CASQTGLNTEAFF.

Ten or more counts support this clonotype. The chain is built from TRBV28 and TRBJ2-3, with 7 bases identical to TRBD2. CDR1 is MDHEN, CDR2 SYDVKM, per germline. The length of the CDR3 is 15 residues. V lost 3 bases to trimming and J lost 3 bases; unmatched junction nucleotides: 6. The CDR3 DNA reads TGTGCCAGCAGTTTGCCCAGCGGGATTACAGATACGCAGTATTTT. Its protein is CASSLPSGITDTQYF.

This clonotype was counted between two and nine times. This chain links TRBV20-1 with TRBJ2-7; D is uncertain. Trimming removed 3 bases at V and 6 bases at J, with 12 bases between. Looked up from germline, CDR1 is DFQATT and CDR2 is SNEGSKA (reference sequence). CDR3 length equals 12 residues. CDR3 in DNA: TGCAGTGCTAGCGCCGATCTGAGCGAGCAGTACTTC. Its translation: CSASADLSEQYF.

Only a few counts were recorded for this clonotype. The rearrangement joins TRBV12-3 or TRBV12-4 to TRBJ2-7; D perhaps matches TRBD2 (6 bases). Between the trimmed V and J ends, which lost 5 bases and 0 bases, there was a span of 11 bases. CDR3 length: 14 residues. The CDR3 DNA is TGTGCCAGCAGTGGGAGGTCAAGCTCCTACGAGCAGTACTTC. Translated, it gives CASSGRSSSYEQYF.

The CDR3: CASSPSRTEAFF. The CDR3 DNA follows: TGTGCCAGCAGCCCTAGTAGGACTGAAGCTTTCTTT. The J gene is TRBJ1-1, the V gene TRBV12-3 or TRBV12-4; no reliable D call. Trimming cost V 6 bases and J 5 bases, with 10 bases left between them. There are 12 residues in the CDR3.

This clonotype was seen only a few times. This chain links TRBV18 with TRBJ2-7; 15 bases map to TRBD2. Looked up from germline, CDR1 is KGHSH and CDR2 is LQKENI. V shed 6 bases and J 6 bases; nucleotides not matched to a gene: 9. The CDR3 runs 16 residues. The CDR3 nucleotides read TGTGCCAGCTCCCTCTCCGGGACTAGCGGGAGGTTCGAGCAGTACTTC. It yields the protein CASSLSGTSGRFEQYF. Using reference TRBV18 and TRBJ2-7 for the parts outside the CDR3, the full variable domain is NAGVMQNPRHLVRRRGQEARLRCSPMKGHSHVYWYRQLPEEGLKFMVYLQKENIIDESGMPKERFSAEFPKEGPSILRIQQVVRGDSAAYFCASSLSGTSGRFEQYFGPGTRLTVT.